This TCR beta chain originates from a study of cytomegalovirus exposure and HLA in healthy donors. Study-wide background: Sequencing of around 200 million T cells in an earlier analysis found 100 million or so unique TCR beta sequences.

The primer mix had 60 Vbeta and 13 Jbeta primers. Profiling relied on immunoSEQ multiplex PCR, and the TCRdb table lists in-frame clones only, not all of them. Of around 85,000 clones in the sample, 65% to 80% were seen once. The CDR3 has 16 residues. CDR1 SGHRS and CDR2 YFSETQ come from the germline V gene. V was shortened by 0 bases and J by 4 bases, with 13 bases between the two germline ends. This chain uses TRBV5-1 with TRBJ1-4; D is uncertain. The origin of this receptor is a man aged 60 to 75 in good health and CMV-seronegative. The sequencing input was PBMCs. The CDR3 DNA reads as TGCGCCAGCAGCTTGGGGCAGGTCCTTAATAATGAAAAACTGTTTTTT. This sequence encodes CASSLGQVLNNEKLFF.